One sample yielded the 15 T cell receptor beta chains listed below, sequenced in a study of vaccination effects on CD4 cells after COVID-19. The protocol was immunoSEQ multiplex PCR, while the TCRdb copy is restricted to in-frame clones and leaves out a portion. The data contain about 50,000 clones, around 70% of them seen just once; the ten biggest clones take up about 16%. No antigen has been assigned to these receptors. Before any sequencing was done, the ViraFEST assay used viral peptide pools to expand antigen-specific CD4+ T cells. At the end of 9 to 11 days of culture, CD4+ T cells were isolated. Everyone in the study got two shots of either the BNT162b2 or mRNA-1273 vaccine. Specimen: CD4+ T cells from PBMCs cultured with HCoV-OC43 spike peptides, collected after COVID-19 vaccination. Subset: HCoV-OC43 spike overlapping peptide pool stimulation. These receptors came from a human donor who received a COVID-19 vaccine.

The gene calls are TRBV7-9 and TRBJ2-3; 7 bases match TRBD1. The trim removed 2 bases at V and 6 bases at J, leaving 11 bases unmatched. Germline V CDR1 and CDR2: SEHNR, FQNEAQ (reference sequence). The CDR3 has 16 amino acids. The CDR3 loop is CASSLSASTGADTQYF. As DNA, the CDR3 is TGTGCCAGCAGCTTATCCGCCTCAACAGGGGCCGATACGCAGTATTTT.

The rearrangement links TRBV29-1 to TRBJ2-2, with D possibly being TRBD1 (5 bases). The CDR3 contains 14 residues. Looked up from germline, CDR1 is SQVTM and CDR2 is ANQGSEA. The V gene lost 5 bases and the J gene lost 0 bases, with 10 bases spanning the gap. The chain's CDR3 is CSVRAGTNTGELFF. The CDR3 coding sequence is TGCAGCGTTCGGGCAGGGACGAACACCGGGGAGCTGTTTTTT.

This clone was counted a few times. This chain joins TRBV6-2 or TRBV6-3 and TRBJ2-2; 10 bases fit TRBD1. After removal of 6 bases from V and 4 bases from J, the junction contained 5 bases not matched to a gene. CDR3 size: 15 residues. Germline V lookup: CDR1 MNHEY, CDR2 SVGEGT. CDR3 amino acids: CASSLGQGLTGELFF. CDR3 DNA sequence: TGTGCCAGCAGCTTGGGACAGGGGCTCACCGGGGAGCTGTTTTTT.

This chain connects TRBV7-9 to TRBJ2-2; no clear D. V was shortened by 8 bases and J by 0 bases, with 10 bases between the two germline ends. The CDR3 contains 14 residues. CDR1 is SEHNR, CDR2 FQNEAQ, per germline (reference sequence). CDR3 sequence: CASGWESNTGELFF. The CDR3 nucleotides are TGTGCCAGCGGGTGGGAATCGAACACCGGGGAGCTGTTTTTT.

This clone was recorded only once. This chain connects TRBV4-2 to TRBJ2-7; D remains ambiguous. V was cut by 4 bases and J by 1 base, with 8 bases left in between. The CDR3 contains 13 residues. Germline values: CDR1 LGHNA, CDR2 YNFKEQ. DNA for the CDR3: TGTGCCAGCAGCCCCCCGACGTCCTACGAGCAGTACTTC. It yields the protein CASSPPTSYEQYF.

The genes are TRBV6-5 and TRBJ1-6, with 10 bases fitting TRBD1. The CDR3 is 15 residues long. Germline V gene lookup returns CDR1 MNHEY and CDR2 SVGAGI. With V trimmed by 3 bases and J by 8 bases, 4 bases remained unmatched. The CDR3, as DNA: TGTGCCAGCAGTTATGCCGGGACAGGGGATTCACCCCTCCACTTT. Protein product: CASSYAGTGDSPLHF.

This clone has a single count. The chain is built from TRBV6-2 or TRBV6-3 and TRBJ2-6, with 9 positions matching TRBD1. The germline gives CDR1 MNHEY, CDR2 SVGEGT. The trim removed 5 bases at V and 0 bases at J, leaving 8 bases unmatched. CDR3 length: 18 amino acids. The CDR3 spells CASSRTGTGISGANVLTF. DNA of the CDR3: TGTGCCAGCAGTCGCACCGGGACAGGGATCTCTGGGGCCAACGTCCTGACTTTC.

J is TRBJ2-5 and V is TRBV5-6, with TRBD2 matching over 8 bases. The CDR3 spans 14 residues. The germline CDR1 and CDR2 sequences are SGHDT and YYEEEE. Trimming removed 3 bases from V and 7 bases from J; junction bases left unmatched: 8. CDR3 nucleotides: TGTGCCAGCAGCTCCGGAGCGGGAGTGGGGACCCAGTACTTC. Its protein product is CASSSGAGVGTQYF.

The J gene is TRBJ2-7, the V gene TRBV18; D gene uncertain. CDR1 and CDR2 (germline): KGHSH, LQKENI. The CDR3 is made up of 15 amino acids. V lost 0 bases and J 6 bases, leaving 15 bases between the germline ends. The CDR3 nucleotides are TGTGCCAGCTCACCACCAATGGAACGTGGCGGCGAGCAGTACTTC. Translated: CASSPPMERGGEQYF.

The chain combines TRBV19 with TRBJ1-4; 9 positions match TRBD1. This CDR3 is built from 18 residues. V was pared by 4 bases and J by 4 bases, with 13 bases of the junction left unmatched. Germline-derived CDR1 and CDR2 are LNHDA and SQIVND (reference sequence). The CDR3 bases are TGTGCCAGTAGTAGGGGGACAACCGGGACAGGGAATAATGAAAAACTGTTTTTT. This sequence encodes CASSRGTTGTGNNEKLFF. Drawing the rest from reference TRBV19 and TRBJ1-4, the complete variable domain is DGGITQSPKYLFRKEGQNVTLSCEQNLNHDAMYWYRQDPGQGLRLIYYSQIVNDFQKGDIAEGYSVSREKKESFPLTVTSAQKNPTAFYLCASSRGTTGTGNNEKLFFGSGTQLSVL.

The CDR3 here is CAWTKKGQGNTEAFF. CDR3 nucleotide sequence: TGTGCCTGGACCAAAAAAGGACAGGGGAACACTGAAGCTTTCTTT. The chain links TRBV30 to TRBJ1-1; 8 positions match TRBD1. The CDR3 spans 15 residues. After removal of 4 bases from V and 1 base from J, the junction contained 8 bases not matched to a gene. In germline, CDR1 is GTSNPN, CDR2 SVGIG (reference sequence).

The CDR3 reads CASSMLRGYEQYF. For the CDR3, the DNA is TGTGCCAGTAGTATGTTAAGGGGTTACGAGCAGTACTTC. The rearrangement links TRBV19 to TRBJ2-7; a weak D match, TRBD1 (5 bases). In germline, CDR1 is LNHDA, CDR2 SQIVND (reference sequence). The CDR3 loop spans 13 amino acids. V gave up 3 bases and J gave up 4 bases, with 10 bases separating them.

This chain's CDR3 is CASSLTQLYGYTF. The CDR3 bases are TGTGCCAGCAGCTTGACACAACTCTATGGCTACACCTTC. The rearrangement uses TRBV11-2 and TRBJ1-2; D remains ambiguous. Germline loops: CDR1 SGHAT, CDR2 FQNNGV. The length of the CDR3 is 13 residues. The V end was cut by 3 bases, the J end by 4 bases, with 9 bases between.

The chain employs TRBV18 and TRBJ1-6, with a possible D match to TRBD1 (6 bases). The CDR3 covers 15 residues. The V and J ends lost 6 bases and 6 bases respectively, with 15 bases between them. CDR1 is KGHSH, CDR2 LQKENI, per germline. The CDR3 DNA follows: TGTGCCAGCTCCCCTGGACAGACACCTAATTCACCCCTCCACTTT. Translation: CASSPGQTPNSPLHF. Based on the CDR3 plus reference TRBV18 and TRBJ1-6, the full variable domain is NAGVMQNPRHLVRRRGQEARLRCSPMKGHSHVYWYRQLPEEGLKFMVYLQKENIIDESGMPKERFSAEFPKEGPSILRIQQVVRGDSAAYFCASSPGQTPNSPLHFGNGTRLTVT.

The J gene is TRBJ2-2, the V gene TRBV7-2; D remains ambiguous. There are 16 residues in the CDR3. Germline CDR1 reads SGHTA; CDR2 reads FQGNSA. V gave up 1 base and J gave up 7 bases, with 16 bases separating them. CDR3 nucleotides: TGTGCCAGCAGCTTAGTCGGTCCCCAAAATGACGGGGAGCTGTTTTTT. Translation: CASSLVGPQNDGELFF.